This T cell receptor (beta chain) was observed in a study of blood T cell repertoires in COVID-19. Study background: From T cells, B-cell-depleted T cells, or PBMCs came the material, which was cDNA or gDNA.

How the authors handled the data: Reference gene primer amplification yielded estimated nucleated cell counts. TCRdb's table, derived via immunoSEQ multiplex PCR, lists solely in-frame clones and lacks some. The V and J calls and clone size come from that table; D and trimming were worked out from the DNA. The sample has approximately 28,000 clones; nearly 90% are singletons. Germline CDR1 and CDR2: SGHTA and FQGTGA. CDR3 size: 12 residues. V dropped 5 bases and J dropped 0 bases, with 4 bases sitting between them. V and J are TRBV7-3 and TRBJ2-5; no clear D. This clonotype was obtained from a woman aged 60 to 75 with active COVID-19. Sample: peripheral blood. CDR3 sequence reads: CASSANQETQYF. The CDR3, as DNA: TGTGCCAGCAGCGCGAACCAAGAGACCCAGTACTTC.